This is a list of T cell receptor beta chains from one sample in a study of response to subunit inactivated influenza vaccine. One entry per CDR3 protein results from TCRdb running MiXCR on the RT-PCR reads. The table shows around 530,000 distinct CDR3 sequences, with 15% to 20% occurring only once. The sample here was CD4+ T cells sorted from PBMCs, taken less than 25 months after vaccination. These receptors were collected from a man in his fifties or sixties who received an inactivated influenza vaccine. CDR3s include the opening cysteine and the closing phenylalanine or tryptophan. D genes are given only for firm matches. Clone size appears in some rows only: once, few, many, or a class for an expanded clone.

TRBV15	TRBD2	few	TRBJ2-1	CATSRDIVAGIYNEQFF	TGTGCCACCAGCAGAGATATCGTAGCGGGGATCTACAATGAGCAGTTCTTC
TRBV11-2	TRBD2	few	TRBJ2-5	CASKDGGLAVDQTQYF	TGTGCCAGCAAAGACGGGGGACTAGCTGTCGATCAGACCCAGTACTTC
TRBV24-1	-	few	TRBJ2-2	CATSEQGSGELFF	TGTGCCACCAGTGAACAGGGTTCCGGGGAGCTGTTTTTT
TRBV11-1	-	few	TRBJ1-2	CASSFPGLRGYTF	TGTGCCAGCAGCTTTCCGGGCCTGAGGGGCTACACCTTC
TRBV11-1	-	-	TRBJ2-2	CASSLRGRQELRSGKVGELFF	TGTGCCAGCAGCTTGAGGGGCCGACAGGAACTACGTAGCGGAAAGGTCGGGGAGCTGTTTTTT
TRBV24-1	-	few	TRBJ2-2	CATSDTTGSANTGELFF	TGTGCCACCAGTGATACGACGGGATCAGCGAACACCGGGGAGCTGTTTTTT
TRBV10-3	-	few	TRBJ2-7	CAISDRGASSYEQYF	TGTGCCATCAGTGATCGTGGGGCTTCCTCCTACGAGCAGTACTTC
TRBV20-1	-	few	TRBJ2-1	CSARGGRGASIEQFF	TGCAGTGCTAGAGGGGGTCGGGGCGCGTCGATTGAGCAGTTCTTC
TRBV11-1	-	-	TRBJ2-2	CASREGPTGELFF	TGTGCCAGCAGGGAAGGGCCCACCGGGGAGCTGTTTTTT
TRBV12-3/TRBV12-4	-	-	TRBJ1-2	CASTQSVARGSYTF	TGTGCCAGCACACAATCAGTGGCCCGGGGAAGCTACACCTTC
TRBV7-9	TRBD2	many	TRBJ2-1	CASSFTSGGAYNEQFF	TGTGCCAGCAGCTTTACTAGCGGGGGGGCCTACAATGAGCAGTTCTTC
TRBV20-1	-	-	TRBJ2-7	CSAYGLPTSYEQYF	TGCAGTGCCTACGGACTACCTACCTCCTACGAGCAGTACTTC
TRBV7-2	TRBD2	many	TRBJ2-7	CASSYTSGSYEQYF	TGTGCCAGCAGTTACACTAGCGGGAGCTACGAGCAGTACTTC
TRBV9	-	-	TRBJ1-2	CASSGGGLARYGYTF	TGTGCCAGCAGCGGTGGGGGGCTGGCTAGGTATGGCTACACCTTC
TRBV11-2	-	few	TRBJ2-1	CASSLSIRGQNNEQFF	TGTGCCAGCAGCTTGTCTATCAGGGGCCAAAACAATGAGCAGTTCTTC
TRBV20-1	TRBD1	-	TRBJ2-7	CSASQSIGGQPYEQYF	TGCAGTGCTAGTCAGAGTATAGGGGGACAGCCCTACGAGCAGTACTTC
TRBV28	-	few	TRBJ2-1	CASSFPRGEQFF	TGTGCCAGCAGTTTCCCTCGTGGTGAGCAGTTCTTC
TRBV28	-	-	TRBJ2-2	CATLGIGELFF	TGTGCCACCCTAGGAATCGGGGAGCTGTTTTTT
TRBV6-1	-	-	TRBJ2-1	CASTDRQARYNEQFF	TGTGCCAGCACCGATAGACAGGCGCGATACAATGAGCAGTTCTTC
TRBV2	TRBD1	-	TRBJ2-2	CASSANRGTGELFF	TGTGCCAGCAGTGCGAACAGGGGTACCGGGGAGCTGTTTTTT
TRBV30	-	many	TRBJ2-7	CAWSPWTPTYEQYF	TGTGCCTGGAGTCCCTGGACACCAACCTACGAGCAGTACTTC
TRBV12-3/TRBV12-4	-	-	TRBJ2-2	CASTGRIGELFF	TGTGCCAGCACCGGTAGAATAGGGGAGCTGTTTTTT
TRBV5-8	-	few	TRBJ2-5	CASSFEGQLRETQYF	TGTGCCAGCAGCTTTGAGGGACAACTGAGGGAGACCCAGTACTTC
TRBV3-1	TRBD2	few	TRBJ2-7	CASGTAGGSYEQYF	TGTGCCAGCGGGACAGCGGGGGGCTCCTACGAGCAGTACTTC
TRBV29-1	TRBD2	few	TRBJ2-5	CSVAPSGQETQYF	TGCAGCGTTGCCCCTAGCGGCCAAGAGACCCAGTACTTC
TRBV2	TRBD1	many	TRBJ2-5	CASTTDHGQGWKTQYF	TGTGCCAGCACCACAGACCATGGACAGGGGTGGAAGACCCAGTACTTC
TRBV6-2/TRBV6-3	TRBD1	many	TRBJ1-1	CASSRTGVTEAFF	TGTGCCAGCAGTAGGACAGGGGTCACTGAAGCTTTCTTT
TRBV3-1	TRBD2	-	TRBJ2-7	CASRLGLAGAGEQYF	TGTGCCAGCAGACTGGGACTAGCGGGAGCAGGCGAGCAGTACTTC
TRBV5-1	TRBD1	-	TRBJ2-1	CASSGGQAPNEQFF	TGCGCCAGCAGCGGGGGACAGGCCCCCAATGAGCAGTTCTTC
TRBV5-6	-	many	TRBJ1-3	CASSLKAGNTIYF	TGTGCCAGCAGCTTGAAGGCAGGAAACACCATATATTTT
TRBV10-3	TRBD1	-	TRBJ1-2	CALKTGNYGYTF	TGTGCCCTAAAGACAGGGAACTATGGCTACACCTTC
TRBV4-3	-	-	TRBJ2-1	CASSQGLERYNEQFF	TGCGCCAGCAGCCAAGGATTAGAGAGGTACAATGAGCAGTTCTTC
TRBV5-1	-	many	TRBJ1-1	CASSLTEGRNTEAFF	TGCGCCAGCAGCTTGACAGAGGGGCGAAACACTGAAGCTTTCTTT
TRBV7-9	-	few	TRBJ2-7	CASSPVAAYEQYF	TGTGCCAGCAGCCCGGTGGCAGCCTACGAGCAGTACTTC
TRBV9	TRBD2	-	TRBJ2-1	CASSVSGMSSYNEQFF	TGTGCCAGCAGCGTCAGCGGGATGAGCTCCTACAATGAGCAGTTCTTC
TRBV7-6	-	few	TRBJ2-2	CASSLRAFPNTGELFF	TGTGCCAGCAGCTTAAGGGCGTTCCCGAACACCGGGGAGCTGTTTTTT
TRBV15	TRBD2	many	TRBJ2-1	CATSPRTSGDRNEQFF	TGTGCCACCAGCCCTCGGACTAGCGGGGACCGCAATGAGCAGTTCTTC